The clone carrying this T cell receptor beta chain showed up just a few times. Its antigen remains unidentified. Unique molecular identifiers were built into the TCRbeta library. TCRdb analysed the PCR reads with MiXCR anew, one entry per CDR3 protein. The sample lists around 200,000 distinct CDR3 sequences, roughly 18% occurring once. The entry originates in a study of T-cell reconstitution after alpha-beta-depleted transplantation in children. Notes on the study in general: One year post-transplant, T-cell counts and diversity were largely derived from T cells produced anew. It was reported that alpha-beta T cells came from several hundred expanded graft clones (about two months after transplant). Diversity of TCRbeta at day 60 was high in some patients, arising from surviving recipient T cells and thymic progenitors.

The CDR3 has 16 residues. Germline assignment: CDR1 ENHRY and CDR2 SYGVKD. With 1 base clipped from V and 4 bases from J, the junction kept 10 bases outside the gene matches. The clonotype comes from a male patient between 2 and 9 years old who had a stem cell transplant for acute lymphoblastic leukemia, so the T cells may come from the graft donor. Material: PBMCs, mostly from graft donor cells, obtained 360 days after TCRalphabeta/CD19-depleted stem cell transplant. This chain joins TRBV10-3 and TRBJ2-7; 7 nucleotides agree with TRBD1. Here the CDR3 DNA reads TGTGCCATCAGTGAGTTTACAGGGGCCTGGGAGTACGAGCAGTACTTC. Translation: CAISEFTGAWEYEQYF.